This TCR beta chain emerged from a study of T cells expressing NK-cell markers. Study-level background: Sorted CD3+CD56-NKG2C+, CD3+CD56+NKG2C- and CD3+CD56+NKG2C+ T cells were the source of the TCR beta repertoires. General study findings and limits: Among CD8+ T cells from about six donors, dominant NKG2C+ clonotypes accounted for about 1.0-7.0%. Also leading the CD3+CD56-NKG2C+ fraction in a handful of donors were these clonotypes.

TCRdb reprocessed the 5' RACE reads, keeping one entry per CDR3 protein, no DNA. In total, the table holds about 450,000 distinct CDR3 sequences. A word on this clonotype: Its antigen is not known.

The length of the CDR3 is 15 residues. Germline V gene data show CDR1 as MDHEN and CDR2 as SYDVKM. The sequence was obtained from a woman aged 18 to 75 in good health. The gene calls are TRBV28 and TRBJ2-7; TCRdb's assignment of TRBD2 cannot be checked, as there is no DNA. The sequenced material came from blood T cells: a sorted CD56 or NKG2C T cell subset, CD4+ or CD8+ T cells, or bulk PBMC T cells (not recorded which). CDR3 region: CASSSGTFSSYEQYF.